One sample yielded the 18 T cell receptor beta chains listed below, sequenced in a study of shared clonotypes between healthy human individuals (dated by TCRdb to 2018 to 2020). Libraries came from the immunoSEQ multiplex PCR assay. Drawn from immuneACCESS, this table holds only the in-frame rearrangements with V and J called that TCRdb kept. Clones are partly lost; checked studies trace under half to an unresolved V gene and leave the rest unexplained. Recorded for this sample are approximately 640,000 clones; less than 95% of them occurred a single time. The ten largest account for 34% of the sample. The sequenced material came from memory CD8+ T cells from PBMCs. Taken with the paper, the label for cell subset or site translates to: CD45RO+ cells pooled with CCR7-negative TemRA cells. These receptors were collected from a man between 18 and 35 years old in good health. Some clones in this sample may be carry-over from other donors' samples.

The CDR3 sequence: CASSEGRRRYEQFF. For the CDR3, the DNA is TGTGCCAGCAGTGAAGGTCGCCGGAGGTATGAGCAGTTCTTC. The rearrangement links TRBV6-1 to TRBJ2-1; TRBD2 is a possible D gene (5 bases). This CDR3 region has 14 residues. The ends were cut back, 1 base at V and 8 bases at J, with 12 bases in the middle. Germline V gives CDR1 MNHNS, CDR2 SASEGT.

V and J are TRBV27 and TRBJ2-3; 14 bases are a match to TRBD2. The CDR3 runs 19 residues. V shed 2 bases, J shed 4 bases, and the junction held 11 bases outside the gene matches. The V gene's germline CDR1 is MNHEY and CDR2 SMNVEV (reference sequence). The CDR3 protein is CASSLRGLAGVGPPDTQYF. As DNA, the CDR3 is TGTGCCAGCAGTTTAAGGGGACTAGCGGGAGTAGGGCCCCCAGATACGCAGTATTTT.

This clone has a handful of counts. The rearrangement joins TRBV5-5 to TRBJ1-5; D call uncertain. CDR3 length equals 15 residues. Per the germline V gene, CDR1 is SGHKS and CDR2 is YYEKEE (reference sequence). Trimming took 1 base from V and 0 from J, leaving 8 bases between them. The CDR3 bases are TGTGCCAGCAGCTTGTATAGGGTTAGCAATCAGCCCCAGCATTTT. It specifies CASSLYRVSNQPQHF.

In the case of this clone: A read error may explain this, as a much larger clone is one base away. The chain uses TRBV7-9 and TRBJ2-3; the D is unclear. This CDR3 contains 11 residues. The V gene lost 6 bases and the J gene lost 2 bases, with 3 bases spanning the gap. CDR1 is SEHNR, CDR2 FQNEAQ, per germline (reference sequence). The CDR3 nucleotides read TGTGCCAGCAGGTACACAGATACGCAGTATTTT. It encodes CASRYTDTQYF.

The genes are TRBV28 and TRBJ2-7; 8 bases match TRBD1. The germline V gene has CDR1 MDHEN and CDR2 SYDVKM. J was trimmed by 6 bases and V by 6 bases; bases with no gene match: 10. The CDR3 sequence is 14 residues long. CDR3 protein: CASSRPGQVSEQYF. In DNA form, the CDR3 reads TGTGCCAGCAGCCGACCGGGACAGGTGAGCGAGCAGTACTTC.

This chain joins TRBV7-2 and TRBJ1-5; a possible D gene is TRBD1 (5 bases). The CDR3 has 14 residues. Looked up from germline, CDR1 is SGHTA and CDR2 is FQGNSA. Trimming left V 4 bases short and J 5 bases short, with 12 bases between. The CDR3 coding sequence is TGTGCCAGCAGCTACCGGGACGTGGATCAGCCCCAGCATTTT. Protein: CASSYRDVDQPQHF.

The rearrangement uses TRBV9 and TRBJ2-5, with D tentatively TRBD1 or TRBD2 (5 bases each). Germline CDR1 reads SGDLS; CDR2 reads YYNGEE. CDR3 length: 16 amino acids. V was trimmed by 0 bases and J by 5 bases, leaving 17 bases between them. CDR3 residues: CASSVVGELGEETQYF. The CDR3 nucleotides read TGTGCCAGCAGCGTAGTCGGCGAGCTGGGGGAGGAGACCCAGTACTTC.

The genes are TRBV4-3 and TRBJ2-5; D is perhaps TRBD2 (5 bases). Trimming took off 0 bases at V and 2 bases at J, with 13 bases between the two ends. The V gene's germline CDR1 is LGHNA and CDR2 YSLEER. CDR3 length: 16 amino acids. The CDR3 DNA reads TGCGCCAGCAGCCAAGACTGGCGGGCGGTACAAGAGACCCAGTACTTC. This gives the protein CASSQDWRAVQETQYF.

The CDR3 bases are TGTGCCACCAGCAGAGAGCCTAGCGCGGGGAGAGAGACCCAGTACTTC. Translated, it gives CATSREPSAGRETQYF. The J gene is TRBJ2-5, the V gene TRBV15, with D perhaps TRBD2 (6 bases). Between the trimmed V and J ends, which lost 0 bases and 4 bases, there was a span of 15 bases. Per the germline V gene, CDR1 is LNHNV and CDR2 is YYDKDF (reference sequence). The CDR3 has 16 amino acids.

This chain connects TRBV7-9 to TRBJ2-5; TRBD1 matches 9 bases. With 5 bases clipped from V and 0 bases from J, the junction kept 10 bases outside the gene matches. The length of the CDR3 is 17 residues. Per the germline V gene, CDR1 is SEHNR and CDR2 is FQNEAQ (reference sequence). The CDR3 bases are TGTGCCAGCAGCACACGCCCGGGACAGGGTAACCAAGAGACCCAGTACTTC. It yields the protein CASSTRPGQGNQETQYF.

Comment on this clone: The identical CDR3 is also encoded by other nucleotide sequences in the sample. This chain connects TRBV11-2 to TRBJ1-3; the D gene is possibly TRBD1 (5 bases). V lost 2 bases to trimming and J lost 2 bases, with 7 bases between them. The CDR3 totals 14 residues. CDR1 and CDR2 (germline): SGHAT, FQNNGV. As DNA, the CDR3 is TGTGCCAGCAGCTTACGGGGGACTGGAAACACCATATATTTT. Its protein is CASSLRGTGNTIYF.

The chain is built from TRBV9 and TRBJ2-6, with 11 positions matching TRBD2. Germline V gives CDR1 SGDLS, CDR2 YYNGEE. There are 18 residues in the CDR3. V lost 2 bases, J lost 0 bases, and 4 bases stayed unmatched. CDR3 loop: CASSVLAGGPSGANVLTF. The CDR3 nucleotides are TGTGCCAGCAGCGTCCTAGCGGGAGGTCCCTCTGGGGCCAACGTCCTGACTTTC.

The chain employs TRBV7-6 and TRBJ2-2; D not certain. The CDR3 is 14 amino acids. Germline CDR1 reads SGHVS; CDR2 reads FNYEAQ. Trimming left V 7 bases short and J 1 base short, with 10 bases between. The CDR3 DNA reads TGTGCCAGCACCAAGAGCAGGAACACCGGGGAGCTGTTTTTT. Translation gives CASTKSRNTGELFF.

The gene calls are TRBV9 and TRBJ2-1; D not certain. The CDR3 length is 13 residues. CDR1 and CDR2 from the germline V gene are SGDLS and YYNGEE. V lost 0 bases and J 9 bases, leaving 10 bases between the germline ends. The CDR3 nucleotides are TGTGCCAGCAGCGTAGGGGGTTTCAGTGAGCAGTTCTTC. Its translation is CASSVGGFSEQFF.

The chain has TRBV5-4 and TRBJ1-1; unclear D gene. This CDR3 spans 14 amino acids. V lost 2 bases and J lost 4, with 12 bases in between. Germline CDR1 SGHNT, CDR2 YYREEE (reference sequence). CDR3 in DNA: TGTGCCAGCAGCTTCAACTCGTACAGCACTGAAGCTTTCTTT. The encoded protein is CASSFNSYSTEAFF.

The rearrangement uses TRBV27 and TRBJ1-4; D possibly corresponds to TRBD1 (5 bases). V dropped 2 bases and J dropped 10 bases, with 14 bases sitting between them. CDR3 length: 14 amino acids. The germline gives CDR1 MNHEY, CDR2 SMNVEV (reference sequence). DNA of the CDR3: TGTGCCAGCAGTTTAGTTGGGCAGGGAGGAAAACTGTTTTTT. This sequence encodes CASSLVGQGGKLFF.

The DNA for the CDR3 is TGCAGCGCTACAGGGGGCCCGTCCTACGAGCAGTACTTC. Its protein product is CSATGGPSYEQYF. The V gene is TRBV29-1, the J gene TRBJ2-7, with 9 bases lining up with TRBD1. The germline V gene has CDR1 SQVTM and CDR2 ANQGSEA. V was clipped by 7 bases and J by 1 base; unmatched bases: 5. The CDR3 totals 13 residues.

The chain carries TRBV6-5 and TRBJ2-1; TRBD2 might be the D (5 bases). Germline CDR1 reads MNHEY; CDR2 reads SVGAGI. With 5 bases removed from V and 4 bases from J, the gap between germline ends came to 15 bases. This CDR3 has 15 residues. The CDR3 nucleotides are TGTGCCAGCAGTGCCGAGTTATCGGGGTACAATGAGCAGTTCTTC. This sequence encodes CASSAELSGYNEQFF.